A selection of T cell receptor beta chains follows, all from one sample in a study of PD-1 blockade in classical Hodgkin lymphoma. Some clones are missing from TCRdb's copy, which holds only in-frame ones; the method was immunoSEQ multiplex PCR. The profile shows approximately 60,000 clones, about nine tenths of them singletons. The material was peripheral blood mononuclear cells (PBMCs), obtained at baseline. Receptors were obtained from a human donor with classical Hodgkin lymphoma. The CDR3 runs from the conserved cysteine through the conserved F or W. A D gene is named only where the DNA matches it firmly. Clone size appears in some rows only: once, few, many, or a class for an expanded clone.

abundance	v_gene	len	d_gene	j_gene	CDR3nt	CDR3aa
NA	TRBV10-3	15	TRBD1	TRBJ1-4	TGTGCCATCAGTGAGAAGGGGACAGGGGCGCAAAAACTGTTTTTT	CAISEKGTGAQKLFF
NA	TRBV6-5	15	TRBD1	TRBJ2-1	TGTGCCAGCACGGTTGAGGGGGCCCCCTACAATGAGCAGTTCTTC	CASTVEGAPYNEQFF
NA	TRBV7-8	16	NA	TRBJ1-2	TGTGCCAGCAGCCCAAGCCCCCTCCGGGGTAACTATGGCTACACCTTC	CASSPSPLRGNYGYTF
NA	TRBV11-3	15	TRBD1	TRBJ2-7	TGTGCCAGCAGCCGCTCCGGGACAGAGACCTACGAGCAGTACTTC	CASSRSGTETYEQYF
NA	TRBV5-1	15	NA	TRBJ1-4	TGCGCCAGCAGCGGCAACAGGGCGGCTAATGAAAAACTGTTTTTT	CASSGNRAANEKLFF
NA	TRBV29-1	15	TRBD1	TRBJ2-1	TGCAGCGTTGAAGATCCGGGGACAGGTTACAATGAGCAGTTCTTC	CSVEDPGTGYNEQFF
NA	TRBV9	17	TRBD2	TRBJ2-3	TGTGCCAGCAGCGTAAGGTCGGGACTAGCGGGGTATGAAACGCAGTATTTT	CASSVRSGLAGYETQYF
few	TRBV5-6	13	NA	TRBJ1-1	TGTGCCAGCAGCTTGGAGGGGGTCACTGAAGCTTTCTTT	CASSLEGVTEAFF
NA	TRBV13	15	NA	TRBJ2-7	TGTGCCAGCAGCTTAGGTAAGGGGTCCCTTGCCGAGCAGTACTTC	CASSLGKGSLAEQYF
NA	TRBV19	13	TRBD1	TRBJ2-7	TGTGCCAGTAGCGCCGGGACAGGGAGCGAGCAGTACTTC	CASSAGTGSEQYF
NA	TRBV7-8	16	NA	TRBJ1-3	TGTGCCAGCAGCATCACCGGGACCTACTCTGGAAACACCATATATTTT	CASSITGTYSGNTIYF
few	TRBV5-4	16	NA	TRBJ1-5	TGTGCCAGCAGCCTGGGGGCGACGAATAGCAATCAGCCCCAGCATTTT	CASSLGATNSNQPQHF
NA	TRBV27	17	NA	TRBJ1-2	TGTGCCAGCAGTTTATCCTCCTCCGACAGTTTTTCGGGTCCCTACACCTTC	CASSLSSSDSFSGPYTF
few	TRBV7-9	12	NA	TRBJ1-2	TGTGCCAGCAGCTTAGGCCACTATGGCTACACCTTC	CASSLGHYGYTF
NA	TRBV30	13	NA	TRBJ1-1	TGTGCCTGGAGCGGGACATTGAACACTGAAGCTTTCTTT	CAWSGTLNTEAFF
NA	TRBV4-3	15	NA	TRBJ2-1	TGCGCCAGCAGCCAAGGGGGTGTCCCCTACAATGAGCAGTTCTTC	CASSQGGVPYNEQFF
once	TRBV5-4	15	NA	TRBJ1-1	TGTGCCAGCAGCCTGACGGAGGCTATGAACACTGAAGCTTTCTTT	CASSLTEAMNTEAFF
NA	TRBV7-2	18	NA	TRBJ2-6	TGTGCCAGCAGCGAGGCGCGGGGACGTATCTCTGGGGCCAACGTCCTGACTTTC	CASSEARGRISGANVLTF
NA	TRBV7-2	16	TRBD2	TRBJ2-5	TGTGCCAGCAGCGAGCGCGGGGGGCCCTCCCAAGAGACCCAGTACTTC	CASSERGGPSQETQYF
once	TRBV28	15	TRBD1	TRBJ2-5	TGTGCCAGCAGTTTACACTCGGGGACAGGCAGAGCCCAGTACTTC	CASSLHSGTGRAQYF
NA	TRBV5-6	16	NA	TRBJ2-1	TGTGCCAGCACCTCATCATCCGGGGTATCATACAATGAGCAGTTCTTC	CASTSSSGVSYNEQFF
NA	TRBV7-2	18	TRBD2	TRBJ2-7	TGTGCCAGCAGCTCCAACACTCCCAAGCGGGGGGAAACCTACGAGCAGTACTTC	CASSSNTPKRGETYEQYF
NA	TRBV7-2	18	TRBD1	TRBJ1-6	TGTGCCAGCAGCAATAGTGTGCGGGACAGGGCCTATAATTCACCCCTCCACTTT	CASSNSVRDRAYNSPLHF
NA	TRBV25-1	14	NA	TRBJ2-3	TGTGCCAGCAGTGTCTGGGGAGGAGGAGATACGCAGTATTTT	CASSVWGGGDTQYF
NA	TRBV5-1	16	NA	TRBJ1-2	TGCGCCAGCAGCTCTGATGCATCTCCCTCTAACTATGGCTACACCTTC	CASSSDASPSNYGYTF